The 26 T cell receptor beta chains below all came from one sample that was sequenced in a study of blood T cell repertoires in COVID-19. Repertoires were generated with immunoSEQ multiplex PCR, while TCRdb's copy carries only in-frame clones and drops some. The repertoire has under 300,000 clones, under 90% of them found once; the top ten carry 15% to 18%. Sequencing input: PBMCs or T cells enriched from blood (not recorded which). Every receptor here comes from a man aged 18 to 30 who had recovered from COVID-19.

The chain recombines TRBV7-9 with TRBJ1-3, with D maybe TRBD1 (6 bases). From germline, CDR1 is SEHNR and CDR2 FQNEAQ (reference sequence). This CDR3 contains 14 residues. The V end was cut by 5 bases, the J end by 3 bases, with 11 bases between. As DNA, the CDR3 is TGTGCCAGCAGCATACAGGGAAGTGGAAACACCATATATTTT. It translates to CASSIQGSGNTIYF. The full variable domain, in which reference TRBV7-9 and TRBJ1-3 provide the parts outside the CDR3, is DTGVSQNPRHKITKRGQNVTFRCDPISEHNRLYWYRQTLGQGPEFLTYFQNEAQLEKSRLLSDRFSAERPKGSFSTLEIQRTEQGDSAMYLCASSIQGSGNTIYFGEGSWLTVV.

The chain joins TRBV5-1 to TRBJ1-1, with D possibly matching TRBD1 (5 bases). Germline V CDR1 and CDR2: SGHRS, YFSETQ. The CDR3 extends over 13 amino acids. Between the trimmed V and J ends, which lost 4 bases and 7 bases, there was a span of 14 bases. CDR3 sequence: CASSARASIEAFF. The CDR3 DNA reads TGCGCCAGCAGCGCCAGGGCCTCTATTGAAGCTTTCTTT.

This sequence joins TRBV15 and TRBJ1-2; D gene unclear. The V end lost 2 bases, the J end lost 7 bases, and 17 bases lay between the germline ends. The CDR3 has 15 amino acids. Germline-derived CDR1 and CDR2 are LNHNV and YYDKDF (reference sequence). CDR3 residues: CATSRFAEVSGGYTF. CDR3 nucleotide sequence: TGTGCCACCAGCAGATTTGCAGAGGTGTCGGGTGGCTACACCTTC.

The rearrangement uses TRBV19 and TRBJ2-1, with 9 bases fitting TRBD1. Trimming at V came to 5 bases and at J to 10 bases, leaving 6 bases not matched to a gene. The germline V gene encodes CDR1 LNHDA and CDR2 SQIVND (reference sequence). This CDR3 spans 13 amino acids. DNA of the CDR3: TGTGCCAGTAGTCGGACAGGGGTGCGGGAGCAGTTCTTC. It encodes CASSRTGVREQFF. Looking up the rest from reference TRBV19 and TRBJ2-1 gives the full variable domain: DGGITQSPKYLFRKEGQNVTLSCEQNLNHDAMYWYRQDPGQGLRLIYYSQIVNDFQKGDIAEGYSVSREKKESFPLTVTSAQKNPTAFYLCASSRTGVREQFFGPGTRLTVL.

The chain links TRBV6-6 to TRBJ1-1; D unclear. Trimming pared 0 bases from V and 0 bases from J, leaving 5 bases between. This CDR3 region has 14 residues. Germline CDR1 is MNHNY and CDR2 is SVGAGI (reference sequence). The CDR3 region is CASSYSEMNTEAFF. The DNA for the CDR3 is TGTGCCAGCAGTTACTCGGAGATGAACACTGAAGCTTTCTTT.

This sequence joins TRBV5-1 and TRBJ2-1; 9 positions agree with TRBD2. The CDR3 has 16 residues. In germline, CDR1 is SGHRS, CDR2 YFSETQ. The V gene end was trimmed by 4 bases and the J gene end by 8 bases; junction bases not matched to a gene: 13. The CDR3 DNA reads TGCGCCAGCAGCCCACTACCGAGCGGGGGGCCCTATGAGCAGTTCTTC. Its protein is CASSPLPSGGPYEQFF.

The chain employs TRBV21-1 and TRBJ1-5; the D call TRBD1 from the table was never checked on the DNA. TRBV21-1 corresponds to a pseudogene. CDR3 length equals 19 residues. Here the CDR3 DNA reads TGTGCCAGCAGCCCTCATGGGGTCTACAGGGGTGGTAGCAATCAGCCCCAGCATTTT. This codes for CASSPHGVYRGGSNQPQHF.

The chain recombines TRBV10-2 with TRBJ1-1; perhaps TRBD1 as D (5 bases). The CDR3 covers 14 residues. Germline V gives CDR1 WSHSY, CDR2 SAAADI. V lost 4 bases and J lost 4, with 13 bases in between. DNA of the CDR3: TGCGCCAGCAGTGTTGGGGGGATTAGCACTGAAGCTTTCTTT. It yields the protein CASSVGGISTEAFF.

This chain links TRBV24-1 with TRBJ2-3; possible D gene TRBD1, 5 bases. The V gene lost 3 bases and the J gene lost 5 bases, with 14 bases spanning the gap. Germline V gene data show CDR1 as KGHDR and CDR2 as SFDVKD. This CDR3 has 15 residues. The DNA of the CDR3 is TGTGCCACCAGTGATACCGACAGAGGCATAGATACGCAGTATTTT. Translation: CATSDTDRGIDTQYF.

This rearrangement joins TRBV6-2 or TRBV6-3 to TRBJ1-1, with D maybe TRBD1 (6 bases). V was pared by 5 bases and J by 6 bases, with 13 bases between. CDR3 size: 13 residues. CDR1 and CDR2 (germline): MNHEY, SVGEGT. In DNA, the CDR3 is TGTGCCAGCAGTAGCGGGGGGGGCGCTGAAGCTTTCTTT. Its protein product is CASSSGGGAEAFF.

This sequence joins TRBV6-5 and TRBJ1-5, with a weak D call TRBD1 (6 bases). Germline assignment: CDR1 MNHEY and CDR2 SVGAGI. The V end lost 0 bases, the J end lost 5 bases, and 14 bases lay between the germline ends. There are 16 residues in the CDR3. The CDR3 loop reads CASSYSRGGLYQPQHF. The CDR3 DNA sequence: TGTGCCAGCAGTTACTCGAGGGGGGGTTTGTATCAGCCCCAGCATTTT.

This chain uses TRBV7-2 with TRBJ2-1, with 7 bases fitting TRBD2. V gave up 1 base and J gave up 7 bases; unmatched junction bases: 7. The CDR3 extends over 15 amino acids. Germline V CDR1 and CDR2: SGHTA, FQGNSA. The CDR3: CASSLVGGVGNEQFF. The CDR3 DNA follows: TGTGCCAGCAGCTTAGTGGGGGGGGTTGGGAATGAGCAGTTCTTC. Drawing the rest from reference TRBV7-2 and TRBJ2-1, the complete variable domain is GAGVSQSPSNKVTEKGKDVELRCDPISGHTALYWYRQSLGQGLEFLIYFQGNSAPDKSGLPSDRFSAERTGGSVSTLTIQRTQQEDSAVYLCASSLVGGVGNEQFFGPGTRLTVL.

The genes are TRBV25-1 and TRBJ2-5; D is ambiguous. Germline V gene lookup returns CDR1 MGHDK and CDR2 SYGVNS. V lost 6 bases to trimming and J lost 4 bases, with 12 bases between them. The CDR3 loop spans 13 amino acids. The CDR3 DNA reads TGTGCCAGCAGGAGGAGAAACCGAGAGACCCAGTACTTC. Its protein is CASRRRNRETQYF.

This rearrangement joins TRBV11-2 to TRBJ1-1; 7 bases align to TRBD1. Germline lookup yields CDR1 SGHAT and CDR2 FQNNGV. After removal of 4 bases from V and 1 base from J, the junction contained 12 bases not matched to a gene. The CDR3 spans 17 residues. The CDR3 bases are TGTGCCAGCAGCTCTCTTACAGGGGCGCGATGGAACACTGAAGCTTTCTTT. This codes for CASSSLTGARWNTEAFF. The full variable domain, with the rest looked up from reference TRBV11-2 and TRBJ1-1, is EAGVAQSPRYKIIEKRQSVAFWCNPISGHATLYWYQQILGQGPKLLIQFQNNGVVDDSQLPKDRFSAERLKGVDSTLKIQPAKLEDSAVYLCASSSLTGARWNTEAFFGQGTRLTVV.

The rearrangement links TRBV4-2 to TRBJ2-5; D uncertain. Germline assignment: CDR1 LGHNA and CDR2 YNFKEQ. CDR3 length: 14 residues. V lost 5 bases and J lost 3, with 13 bases in between. CDR3 sequence: CASSDLLAEETQYF. CDR3 bases: TGTGCCAGCAGCGACCTGTTGGCGGAAGAGACCCAGTACTTC.

This clone is a singleton in its sample. The chain uses TRBV5-1 and TRBJ1-1, with 7 bases aligning to TRBD1. Germline CDR1 is SGHRS and CDR2 is YFSETQ. The CDR3 extends over 12 amino acids. Trimming removed 2 bases from V and 11 bases from J; junction bases left unmatched: 6. The CDR3: CASSLQGGLAFF. CDR3 DNA: TGCGCCAGCAGCTTACAAGGGGGCCTGGCTTTCTTT.

The chain employs TRBV30 and TRBJ2-7; 7 nucleotides line up with TRBD1. V shed 0 bases and J 7 bases; nucleotides not matched to a gene: 15. CDR1 and CDR2 (germline): GTSNPN, SVGIG (reference sequence). The CDR3 length is 16 residues. The CDR3 reads CAWSVFVTDSQGEQYF. The DNA of the CDR3 is TGTGCCTGGAGTGTATTTGTAACAGACTCACAGGGGGAGCAGTACTTC.

The chain joins TRBV19 to TRBJ2-3, with TRBD2 matching 7 bases. Unmatched junction bases numbered 4, after V lost 5 bases and J lost 2 bases. The CDR3 spans 14 residues. Looked up from germline, CDR1 is LNHDA and CDR2 is SQIVND (reference sequence). CDR3 residues: CASSLTSVTDTQYF. In nucleotides, the CDR3 is TGTGCCAGTAGTCTTACTAGCGTCACAGATACGCAGTATTTT.

The V gene is TRBV5-1, the J gene TRBJ1-6; TRBD1 matches 11 bases. Germline V CDR1 and CDR2: SGHRS, YFSETQ. The J segment lost 1 base and the V segment lost 4 bases, leaving 4 bases of the junction unmatched. This CDR3 has 17 amino acids. In nucleotides, the CDR3 is TGCGCCAGCAGCGTGGACAGGGGGCTGTCCTATAATTCACCCCTCCACTTT. The encoded protein is CASSVDRGLSYNSPLHF.

The chain uses TRBV7-8 and TRBJ2-1, with D uncertain. This CDR3 is 13 amino acids long. Per germline, CDR1 SGHVS and CDR2 FQNEAQ. Between the trimmed V and J ends, which lost 2 bases and 15 bases, there was a span of 17 bases. CDR3 sequence (DNA): TGTGCCAGCAGCTTATCCCCGACTGAAATCGGGTTCTTC. Translation: CASSLSPTEIGFF.

V and J are TRBV29-1 and TRBJ2-3, with 11 bases fitting TRBD2. This CDR3 comprises 18 residues. Trimming cost V 0 bases and J 2 bases; bases outside gene matches: 10. CDR1 SQVTM and CDR2 ANQGSEA come from the germline V gene. CDR3 loop: CSVEDRELAGGSTDTQYF. CDR3 nucleotide sequence: TGCAGCGTTGAAGACCGGGAGCTAGCGGGGGGCTCCACAGATACGCAGTATTTT.

V gene TRBV9 combines with J gene TRBJ1-5; D ambiguous. Germline V gives CDR1 SGDLS, CDR2 YYNGEE. The CDR3 consists of 16 residues. V lost 1 base to trimming and J lost 0 bases, with 11 bases between them. CDR3 bases: TGTGCCAGCAGCGTAAGTGGAGATGATAGCAATCAGCCCCAGCATTTT. Translated: CASSVSGDDSNQPQHF.

CDR3 sequence reads: CASSVRQGAYEQYF. CDR3 sequence (DNA): TGTGCCAGCAGTGTCCGCCAGGGGGCCTACGAGCAGTACTTC. The chain couples TRBV2 to TRBJ2-7; 7 bases fit TRBD1. With V trimmed by 4 bases and J by 2 bases, 5 bases remained unmatched. CDR3 length equals 14 residues. Germline CDR1 SNHLY, CDR2 FYNNEI.

This clone was observed once. The same CDR3 is also encoded by other DNA sequences in this sample. The chain couples TRBV11-3 to TRBJ2-1, with 7 bases matching TRBD2. Germline V gene data show CDR1 as SGHNT and CDR2 as YENEEA. V dropped 3 bases and J dropped 0; count of bases not matched to a gene: 2. The CDR3 runs to 15 residues. This CDR3 is CASSLGGSSYNEQFF. The CDR3 DNA sequence: TGTGCCAGCAGCTTGGGGGGGAGCTCCTACAATGAGCAGTTCTTC.

Only a few counts were recorded for this clone. The rearrangement joins TRBV2 to TRBJ1-6, with 10 bases fitting TRBD1. Germline values: CDR1 SNHLY, CDR2 FYNNEI. The V and J ends lost 5 bases and 7 bases, in that order; junction bases with no gene match: 5. The CDR3 has 15 residues. The CDR3 sequence is CASSRDRGENSPLHF. The CDR3 DNA sequence: TGTGCCAGCAGTAGGGACAGGGGCGAGAATTCACCCCTCCACTTT.

The genes are TRBV7-9 and TRBJ2-1; 11 bases are shared with TRBD2. The CDR3 has 19 residues. CDR1 SEHNR and CDR2 FQNEAQ come from the germline V gene (reference sequence). The ends lost 0 bases at V and 1 base at J; junction bases unmatched: 8. The CDR3 DNA reads TGTGCCAGCAGCTTAGCGCCAGGGACTAGCGGACTATCCTACAATGAGCAGTTCTTC. As protein: CASSLAPGTSGLSYNEQFF.